The 14 T cell receptor beta chains listed next were all sequenced from one sample in a study of T cell repertoires in cytomegalovirus infection. TCRdb called the reads again in MiXCR, with one record for every CDR3 protein. The table includes 510,000 or so distinct CDR3 sequences, approximately 25% detected once. Sample: PBMCs. All receptors derive from a human donor in good health (CMV status not recorded). Some clones in this sample may be carry-over from other donors' samples.

The chain couples TRBV20-1 to TRBJ1-2; D is unclear. The CDR3 consists of 13 residues. V lost 4 bases, J lost 3 bases, and 12 bases lay in between. Per the germline V gene, CDR1 is DFQATT and CDR2 is SNEGSKA (reference sequence). The CDR3, as DNA: TGCAGTGCTATTAAATCAAGTGACTATGGCTACACCTTC. Encoded protein: CSAIKSSDYGYTF.

V is TRBV6-2 or TRBV6-3 and J is TRBJ2-1; D not certain. Trimming removed 3 bases at V and 9 bases at J, with 12 bases between. There are 13 residues in the CDR3. CDR1 MNHEY and CDR2 SVGEGT come from the germline V gene. The CDR3: CASSYRVNGEQFF. In DNA form, the CDR3 reads TGTGCCAGCAGTTATAGGGTAAACGGTGAGCAGTTCTTC.

J is TRBJ2-3 and V is TRBV27, with TRBD2 identical over 7 bases. The J segment lost 0 bases and the V segment lost 5 bases, leaving 5 bases of the junction unmatched. The CDR3 contains 15 residues. Germline V gene lookup returns CDR1 MNHEY and CDR2 SMNVEV (reference sequence). CDR3 nucleotide sequence: TGTGCCAGCAGTACTAGCGACACTAGCACAGATACGCAGTATTTT. Protein sequence: CASSTSDTSTDTQYF.

The rearrangement joins TRBV18 to TRBJ2-7, with 10 bases matching TRBD1. J lost 2 bases, V lost 6 bases, and 7 bases had no gene match. CDR1 KGHSH and CDR2 LQKENI come from the germline V gene. The CDR3 contains 15 residues. Here the CDR3 reads CASSNGQGETYEQYV. The CDR3 DNA is TGTGCCAGCTCCAACGGACAGGGGGAGACCTACGAGCAGTACGTC.

This clonotype was picked up a small number of times. V usage is TRBV5-6 and J usage is TRBJ1-4; 8 bases match TRBD1. This CDR3 is built from 16 residues. V lost 3 bases to trimming and J lost 1 base; unmatched junction nucleotides: 5. The germline CDR1 and CDR2 sequences are SGHDT and YYEEEE. In DNA form, the CDR3 reads TGTGCCAGCAGCTCTGGACAGGGCCTAACTAATGAAAAACTGTTTTTT. Its translation: CASSSGQGLTNEKLFF. Full variable domain (remainder filled in from reference TRBV5-6 and TRBJ1-4): DAGVTQSPTHLIKTRGQQVTLRCSPKSGHDTVSWYQQALGQGPQFIFQYYEEEERQRGNFPDRFSGHQFPNYSSELNVNALLLGDSALYLCASSSGQGLTNEKLFFGSGTQLSVL.

This clonotype was seen only a few times. This chain links TRBV10-1 with TRBJ2-2, with D maybe TRBD2 (5 bases). Germline V CDR1 and CDR2: WNHNN, SYGVQD (reference sequence). The CDR3 runs 15 residues. V lost 7 bases to trimming and J lost 1 base, with 13 bases between them. CDR3 amino acids: CASTPLGVNTGELFF. CDR3 bases: TGCGCCAGCACCCCCCTGGGAGTGAACACCGGGGAGCTGTTTTTT.

V is TRBV12-3 or TRBV12-4 and J is TRBJ2-1; D is ambiguous. Trimming shortened V by 8 bases and J by 4 bases, and 21 bases separated the two germline ends. This CDR3 comprises 16 residues. CDR3 in amino acids: CASLYGPSRKYNEQFF. DNA of the CDR3: TGTGCCAGCCTCTACGGGCCATCGAGAAAATACAATGAGCAGTTCTTC.

This clonotype is a singleton in its sample. This chain joins TRBV29-1 and TRBJ2-2; D unresolved. V lost 6 bases and J 1 base, leaving 9 bases between the germline ends. The CDR3 covers 13 residues. Per the germline V gene, CDR1 is SQVTM and CDR2 is ANQGSEA. In DNA, the CDR3 is TGCAGCGTCTCGACAAAGAACACCGGGGAGCTGTTTTTT. As protein: CSVSTKNTGELFF.

This clonotype has a handful of counts. This chain connects TRBV6-2 or TRBV6-3 to TRBJ2-3; 10 positions agree with TRBD2. From germline, CDR1 is MNHEY and CDR2 SVGEGT. The junction had 6 bases not matched to a gene; V was cut back by 5 bases and J by 1 base. This CDR3 has 16 amino acids. The CDR3 sequence is CASSDLLAGGTDTQYF. CDR3 DNA sequence: TGTGCCAGCAGTGACCTTCTAGCGGGAGGCACAGATACGCAGTATTTT.

The chain employs TRBV12-3 or TRBV12-4 and TRBJ2-5; D may be TRBD1 (5 bases). This CDR3 contains 15 residues. Trimming left V 3 bases short and J 4 bases short, with 15 bases between. The CDR3 DNA sequence: TGTGCCAGCAGTTTGGTACAGGTCGGCCCAGAGACCCAGTACTTC. It codes for CASSLVQVGPETQYF.

This clonotype was seen a few times. This sequence joins TRBV2 and TRBJ2-5; tentative D call: TRBD2 (5 bases). The CDR3 contains 13 residues. The ends were cut back, 3 bases at V and 5 bases at J, with 10 bases in the middle. Germline V CDR1 and CDR2: SNHLY, FYNNEI. This CDR3 is CASSEVARETQYF. The CDR3, as DNA: TGTGCCAGCAGTGAGGTAGCGCGCGAGACCCAGTACTTC.

The J gene is TRBJ1-1, the V gene TRBV9, with D possibly TRBD1 on 5 matching bases. V was clipped by 3 bases and J by 4 bases, with 19 bases between them. The CDR3 loop spans 16 amino acids. Germline V gene data show CDR1 as SGDLS and CDR2 as YYNGEE. As DNA, the CDR3 is TGTGCCAGCAGCGCCCGGGGGAGGGGCGAAGGCACTGAAGCTTTCTTT. Amino acids: CASSARGRGEGTEAFF.

The rearrangement links TRBV28 to TRBJ2-7; perhaps TRBD1 as D (6 bases). The CDR3 extends over 15 amino acids. The germline CDR1 and CDR2 sequences are MDHEN and SYDVKM. The ends were cut back, 5 bases at V and 4 bases at J, with 18 bases in the middle. The CDR3 here is CASSPRTSRGYEQYF. CDR3 coding DNA: TGTGCCAGCAGTCCCAGGACGTCAAGGGGGTACGAGCAGTACTTC.

This clonotype has only a few counts. This chain links TRBV6-5 with TRBJ2-6; no firm D call. The germline CDR1 and CDR2 sequences are MNHEY and SVGAGI. Trimming removed 3 bases at V and 0 bases at J, with 9 bases between. The CDR3 has 16 amino acids. Here the CDR3 DNA reads TGTGCCAGCAGTTATGGGGAATTCTCTGGGGCCAACGTCCTGACTTTC. Amino acid sequence: CASSYGEFSGANVLTF.